This TCR beta chain derives from a study of T cells after somatic rescue of genetic block. Libraries were prepared by immunoSEQ multiplex PCR; TCRdb keeps only in-frame clonotypes and omits some of them. The table shows 12,000 or so clones, with around 73% occurring only once. The CDR3 runs to 17 residues. The ends were cut back, 4 bases at V and 0 bases at J, with 16 bases in the middle. Germline V lookup: CDR1 SNHLY, CDR2 FYNNEI. This receptor was identified in a boy aged 10-17 years. This chain uses TRBV2 with TRBJ1-5; D is perhaps TRBD1 (6 bases). The source material was peripheral blood mononuclear cells (PBMCs). The CDR3 bases are TGTGCCAGCAGTGGGGGGGGAGACAGGTATAGCAATCAGCCCCAGCATTTT. Translated, it gives CASSGGGDRYSNQPQHF.